Listed below are T cell receptor beta chains from one sample, sequenced in a study of T-cell reconstitution after alpha-beta-depleted transplantation in children. A single record per CDR3 protein comes from TCRdb applying MiXCR to the PCR reads. The table has around 200,000 distinct CDR3 sequences, more than 6.5% seen once; the top ten hold 3%. This material consisted of PBMCs from the stem cell graft donor, taken from the stem cell graft. All receptors derive from a human donor who donated a stem cell graft to a child with Wiskott-Aldrich syndrome. Both conserved end residues are part of each CDR3. A D gene is named only where the DNA matches it firmly. Clone size is given for some rows only: seen once, a few or many times, or a class if the clone is expanded.

NA	TRBJ1-2	TRBV5-1	NA	TGCGCCAGCAGCTTTAGGACGTTACCACAAACTAACTATGGCTACACCTTC	CASSFRTLPQTNYGYTF
TRBD2	TRBJ2-1	TRBV7-8	few	TGTGCCAGCAGCCTTGGACTAGCGGCGTGGCAGTTCTTC	CASSLGLAAWQFF
NA	TRBJ1-3	TRBV12-3/TRBV12-4	many	TGTGCCAGCAGCAGACCGACCCTCTCTGGAAACACCATATATTTT	CASSRPTLSGNTIYF
TRBD2	TRBJ2-1	TRBV9	many	TGTGCCAGCAGCTTCGCCGGGACTAGGGGCAATGAGCAGTTCTTC	CASSFAGTRGNEQFF
NA	TRBJ1-2	TRBV4-2	NA	TGTGCCATCGGACCCAGGCTCCTCTTTGGCTACACCTTC	CAIGPRLLFGYTF
TRBD1	TRBJ1-5	TRBV18	NA	TGTGCCAGCTCAGAGGGACAGGGGGCAATTCAGCCCCAGCATTTT	CASSEGQGAIQPQHF
TRBD1	TRBJ2-7	TRBV12-3/TRBV12-4	NA	TGTGCCAGCAGTTCAGGTGCAGGGGGCATTTTATTAAGTTCGTACGAGCAGTACTTC	CASSSGAGGILLSSYEQYF
NA	TRBJ1-1	TRBV12-3/TRBV12-4	many	TGTGCCAGCAGTCCGTACCTTAGACGGTTGAACACTGAAGCTTTCTTT	CASSPYLRRLNTEAFF
NA	TRBJ2-3	TRBV5-1	many	TGCGCCAGCAGCTTCACAGATACGCAGTATTTT	CASSFTDTQYF
NA	TRBJ2-1	TRBV30	NA	TGTGCCTGGAGCCAGGCGAATGAGCAGTTCTTC	CAWSQANEQFF
NA	TRBJ1-5	TRBV5-6	many	TGTGCCAGCAGCTTGATGGGTGACAGCATCAATCAGCCCCAGCATTTT	CASSLMGDSINQPQHF
NA	TRBJ2-4	TRBV4-3	few	TGCGCCAGCAGCCAAGGGACTTCCGGAGCCAAAAACATTCAGTACTTC	CASSQGTSGAKNIQYF
TRBD2	TRBJ2-1	TRBV2	few	TGTGCCATCGTGATCGGGACTAGCTCCTACAATGAGCAGTTCTTC	CAIVIGTSSYNEQFF
NA	TRBJ1-2	TRBV7-2	many	TGTGCCAGCAGCTTAGAAAGGCAGGGGAACTATGGCTACACCTTC	CASSLERQGNYGYTF
NA	TRBJ1-5	TRBV20-1	many	TGCAGTGCTAGAGCGGCGGACATTAGCAATCAGCCCCAGCATTTT	CSARAADISNQPQHF
NA	TRBJ2-3	TRBV11-2	few	TGTGCCAGCCGCAATAAGAGGGTAGCGGAACCCCCTGATACGCAGTATTTT	CASRNKRVAEPPDTQYF
NA	TRBJ2-3	TRBV29-1	NA	TGCAGCGCCCAGCGGAACACAGATACGCAGTATTTT	CSAQRNTDTQYF
NA	TRBJ1-2	TRBV7-2	many	TGTGCCAGCAGCCAAGACAGTAACTATGGCTACACCTTC	CASSQDSNYGYTF
TRBD2	TRBJ2-1	TRBV6-5	many	TGTGCCAGCAGTTACTCGGCGGGAGTGAGCAATGAGCAGTTCTTC	CASSYSAGVSNEQFF
NA	TRBJ2-5	TRBV24-1	many	TGTGCCACCAGTGATTCTACAGGGTCGACCTACCAAGAGACCCAGTACTTC	CATSDSTGSTYQETQYF
NA	TRBJ1-1	TRBV5-1	many	TGCGCCAGCAGCCCGGGACGCTTGTATACTGAAGCTTTCTTT	CASSPGRLYTEAFF
NA	TRBJ2-3	TRBV28	NA	TGTGCCAGCAGTTTGATTTTGGGGGGGCAGGGCACAGATACGCAGTATTTT	CASSLILGGQGTDTQYF
NA	TRBJ1-2	TRBV6-1	many	TGTGCCAGCAGTGATGGTGGCTACACCTTC	CASSDGGYTF
NA	TRBJ2-7	TRBV5-4	many	TGTGCCAGCAGCCTAGGGGACGGACTCTCCTACGAGCAGTACTTC	CASSLGDGLSYEQYF
TRBD1	TRBJ2-7	TRBV4-3	many	TGCGCCAGCAGCCAATGGACAGGGGACCACGAGCAGTACTTC	CASSQWTGDHEQYF
TRBD1	TRBJ1-6	TRBV6-1	few	TGTGCCAGCAGTGAAGGAACAGGGGGCTCGACACCCCTCCACTTT	CASSEGTGGSTPLHF
TRBD2	TRBJ2-5	TRBV20-1	many	TGCAGTGAGGGAGGGAGGGAGACCCAGTACTTC	CSEGGRETQYF
TRBD2	TRBJ2-3	TRBV5-4	NA	TGTGCCAGCAGCTTTGGGACTAGTAGAAGCACAGATACGCAGTATTTT	CASSFGTSRSTDTQYF
TRBD2	TRBJ2-1	TRBV29-1	many	TGCAGCGCCCCGGGACTAGCGGGATCCGAGCAGTTCTTC	CSAPGLAGSEQFF
NA	TRBJ1-2	TRBV20-1	many	TGCAGTGCTAGAGATCCCCCATCATATGGCTACACCTTC	CSARDPPSYGYTF
TRBD1	TRBJ2-2	TRBV12-3/TRBV12-4	NA	TGTACCTGCAGTTTCACAGGCGATTTTAGGACAGGGCTCACCGGGGAGCTGTTTTTT	CTCSFTGDFRTGLTGELFF
TRBD2	TRBJ2-5	TRBV10-3	many	TGTGCCATCAGTGGACAGCGGGGTGAGACCCAGTACTTC	CAISGQRGETQYF
NA	TRBJ1-1	TRBV28	many	TGTGCCAGCAGTTTACACCCTGTTGGGAACACTGAAGCTTTCTTT	CASSLHPVGNTEAFF
TRBD2	TRBJ2-1	TRBV7-2	NA	TGTGCCAGCAGCTTAGCCCTGGGACTAGCGGGGGAGAATGAGCAGTTCTTC	CASSLALGLAGENEQFF
TRBD1	TRBJ2-7	TRBV7-9	many	TGTGCCAGCAGCTCCATGGGGACAGGCTCCTACGAGCAGTACTTC	CASSSMGTGSYEQYF
NA	TRBJ2-1	TRBV14	many	TGTGCCAGCAGCTGGACTACCGGTGAGCAGTTCTTC	CASSWTTGEQFF
NA	TRBJ2-4	TRBV20-1	many	TGCAGTGCTAGAAGGCCAGGGGCGAGTCTGGCCAAAAACATTCAGTACTTC	CSARRPGASLAKNIQYF